This T cell receptor (beta chain) was profiled in a study of spatial heterogeneity in lung cancer. Overall study context: Fewer alpha-chain than beta-chain sequences were consistently detected.

Notes on the study in general: The study found that expanded intratumoral alpha and beta TCR counts tracked tumor mutation counts.

This clonotype was picked up many times. Its target is unknown. Germline values: CDR1 SQVTM, CDR2 ANQGSEA. After removal of 4 bases from V and 3 bases from J, the junction contained 8 bases not matched to a gene. The CDR3 is 14 residues long. Individual TCR cDNA molecules each bore their own unique molecular identifier. From the 5' RACE reads, TCRdb called clonotypes with MiXCR, one entry per CDR3 protein. This table has 20,000 to 25,000 distinct CDR3 sequences, 2.8% appearing once. Time point reported: sample taken at primary tumor resection. Samples were donated by 72 untreated early-stage non-small cell lung cancer patients.

This chain uses TRBV29-1 with TRBJ1-2; 7 nucleotides agree with TRBD1. The sample was lung tumor tissue, taken at surgery. The origin of this receptor is a male donor with early-stage non-small cell lung cancer. CDR3 region: CSVVDRAPYYGYTF. The DNA for the CDR3 is TGCAGCGTTGTTGACAGGGCTCCTTACTATGGCTACACCTTC.